Following are 24 T cell receptor beta chains from one sample sequenced in a study of Graves' ophthalmopathy and Graves' hyperthyroidism. Scientists amplified the TCR beta CDR3 regions from RNA transcripts. Second-round multiplex PCR came after first-round RT-PCR with HTBI primers. TCRdb reanalysed the multiplex PCR reads using MiXCR and keeps one entry per CDR3 protein. This table has 680,000 or so distinct CDR3 sequences, 20% to 25% appearing once. The sequenced material came from peripheral blood. The receptor source for this set is a woman under 30 with stable Graves' hyperthyroidism. Some clones in this sample may be carry-over from other donors' samples.

V gene TRBV6-1 combines with J gene TRBJ2-7; 10 bases line up with TRBD2. The CDR3 has 16 residues. Germline V gene data show CDR1 as MNHNS and CDR2 as SASEGT. V lost 3 bases to trimming and J lost 5 bases; unmatched junction nucleotides: 10. The CDR3, as DNA: TGTGCCAGCAGTGACAACGGACTAGCGGAGCCCCACGAGCAGTACTTC. This encodes CASSDNGLAEPHEQYF.

This clonotype has just a few counts. A read error may be the cause here, since a much bigger clone is one base away. This chain connects TRBV12-3 or TRBV12-4 to TRBJ2-7; no clear D. This CDR3 contains 13 residues. V lost 4 bases and J 2 bases, leaving 9 bases between the germline ends. The CDR3 loop reads CASSWKVTYEQYF. The CDR3 nucleotides are TGTGCCAGCAGTTGGAAGGTCACCTACGAGCAGTACTTC.

The sample holds many counts of this clonotype. This chain joins TRBV10-3 and TRBJ1-1; 8 bases line up with TRBD1. The V gene end was trimmed by 2 bases and the J gene end by 1 base; junction bases not matched to a gene: 6. CDR3 length equals 16 residues. Per the germline V gene, CDR1 is ENHRY and CDR2 is SYGVKD. In DNA form, the CDR3 reads TGTGCCATCAGTGAGCTGACAGGGGCAAAGAACACTGAAGCTTTCTTT. Translation gives CAISELTGAKNTEAFF.

This chain links TRBV6-5 with TRBJ2-1; D possibly corresponds to TRBD1 (6 bases). Between the trimmed V and J ends, which lost 2 bases and 8 bases, there was a span of 19 bases. This CDR3 comprises 16 residues. The germline V gene encodes CDR1 MNHEY and CDR2 SVGAGI. The CDR3 protein is CASSYPLAGVYDEQFF. DNA of the CDR3: TGTGCCAGCAGTTACCCATTGGCAGGGGTTTACGATGAGCAGTTCTTC.

This clonotype was detected ten times or more. This sequence joins TRBV12-3 or TRBV12-4 and TRBJ1-6; D gene unclear. Trimming cost V 3 bases and J 5 bases, with 8 bases left between them. This CDR3 has 14 residues. This chain's CDR3 is CASSLTGNNSPLHF. CDR3 nucleotide sequence: TGTGCCAGCAGTTTGACGGGGAATAATTCACCCCTCCACTTT.

This clonotype occurred many times. The V gene is TRBV4-1, the J gene TRBJ2-7; unclear D gene. This CDR3 is 16 amino acids long. Trimming removed 0 bases from V and 2 bases from J, with 14 bases in between. CDR1 is MGHRA, CDR2 YSYEKL, per germline. For the CDR3, the DNA is TGCGCCAGCAGCCAAGATAGTCTGACGTTGACCTACGAGCAGTACTTC. The encoded protein is CASSQDSLTLTYEQYF.

About this clonotype: It may be a read error: a sequence one base away is much more abundant. The chain combines TRBV7-2 with TRBJ2-5; no definite D call. The germline V gene has CDR1 SGHTA and CDR2 FQGNSA. The CDR3 contains 14 residues. Written as DNA, the CDR3 is TGTACCAGCAGCAGGACCCGTTGGGCAGAGACCAAGTACTTC. Its translation is CTSSRTRWAETKYF.

This clonotype has a count of ten or more. The rearrangement uses TRBV2 and TRBJ1-1; D is uncertain. Looked up from germline, CDR1 is SNHLY and CDR2 is FYNNEI. There are 12 residues in the CDR3. Trimming stripped 4 bases from V and 1 base from J, with 4 bases between. The DNA of the CDR3 is TGTGCCAGCAGTGTCTCGAACACTGAAGCTTTCTTT. This encodes CASSVSNTEAFF.

This clonotype was detected ten times or more. V is TRBV29-1 and J is TRBJ1-1, with D possibly being TRBD1 (5 bases). V was pared by 6 bases and J by 0 bases, with 14 bases between. The CDR3 runs 14 residues. CDR1 is SQVTM and CDR2 is ANQGSEA in the germline V gene. The CDR3 region has the DNA TGCAGCGTCATGGGGGGACGGGTGAACACTGAAGCTTTCTTT. It is translated as CSVMGGRVNTEAFF.

The V and J genes are TRBV28 and TRBJ2-7, with D possibly matching TRBD1 (7 bases). This CDR3 is 19 amino acids long. In germline, CDR1 is MDHEN, CDR2 SYDVKM. Trimming stripped 4 bases from V and 0 bases from J, with 25 bases between. In nucleotides, the CDR3 is TGTGCCAGCAGTTCCCTATTGCCGGGGGACAGAAGACCCTCCTACGAGCAGTACTTC. It yields the protein CASSSLLPGDRRPSYEQYF.

This clonotype came up many times. The rearrangement joins TRBV6-1 to TRBJ1-2, with 7 nucleotides matching TRBD1. The ends lost 2 bases at V and 3 bases at J; junction bases unmatched: 0. Germline V gene lookup returns CDR1 MNHNS and CDR2 SASEGT. The CDR3 is 13 amino acids. The CDR3 region is CASSETGDYGYTF. CDR3 nucleotide sequence: TGTGCCAGCAGTGAAACAGGGGACTATGGCTACACCTTC.

In its sample, this clonotype was seen many times. This chain uses TRBV7-3 with TRBJ2-4, with 9 bases identical to TRBD1. This CDR3 spans 15 amino acids. Per germline, CDR1 SGHTA and CDR2 FQGTGA. Trimming took 5 bases from V and 7 from J; bases not matched to a gene: 9. This CDR3 reads CASSQVGTGKNIQYF. For the CDR3, the DNA is TGTGCCAGCAGCCAAGTGGGGACAGGGAAGAACATTCAGTACTTC.

The chain uses TRBV6-5 and TRBJ1-1; TRBD1 might be the D (5 bases). Germline V gene lookup returns CDR1 MNHEY and CDR2 SVGAGI. This CDR3 is built from 14 residues. V lost 5 bases and J 1 base, leaving 11 bases between the germline ends. The CDR3 loop reads CASSNGHENTEAFF. The CDR3 bases are TGTGCCAGCAGTAACGGACACGAGAACACTGAAGCTTTCTTT.

This clonotype was counted many times. This sequence joins TRBV6-1 and TRBJ2-7; D not certain. The germline CDR1 and CDR2 sequences are MNHNS and SASEGT. Trimming took 6 bases from V and 0 from J, leaving 12 bases between them. The CDR3 consists of 14 residues. The CDR3 bases are TGTGCCAGCAGCATCAGTTCTCCCTCCTACGAGCAGTACTTC. The encoded protein is CASSISSPSYEQYF.

The genes are TRBV28 and TRBJ1-6; D gene unclear. V shed 3 bases and J shed 6 bases, with 9 bases lying between them. CDR1 is MDHEN, CDR2 SYDVKM, per germline. CDR3 size: 14 residues. The CDR3 DNA reads as TGTGCCAGCAGTTTCGCCCAGAGTAATTCACCCCTCCACTTT. Protein: CASSFAQSNSPLHF.

The chain carries TRBV7-2 and TRBJ2-7; D perhaps matches TRBD1 (5 bases). Between the trimmed V and J ends, which lost 3 bases and 2 bases, there was a span of 11 bases. Germline V gene sequence: CDR1 SGHTA, CDR2 FQGNSA. The CDR3 consists of 14 residues. DNA of the CDR3: TGTGCCAGCAGCTTCTCAGGGCGCCCCTACGAGCAGTACTTC. Amino acids: CASSFSGRPYEQYF.

The V call is TRBV6-5, the J call TRBJ2-5; 7 bases are shared with TRBD2. Germline values: CDR1 MNHEY, CDR2 SVGAGI. Unmatched junction bases numbered 14, after V lost 4 bases and J lost 3 bases. This CDR3 comprises 17 residues. The CDR3 loop reads CASSLRLGGGRKETQYF. DNA for the CDR3: TGTGCCAGCAGTTTGCGTCTCGGGGGAGGGCGAAAAGAGACCCAGTACTTC.

This clonotype was observed at least ten times. This chain joins TRBV7-8 and TRBJ1-1; D gene unclear. This CDR3 has 15 residues. V dropped 1 base and J dropped 7 bases, with 16 bases sitting between them. CDR1 is SGHVS, CDR2 FQNEAQ, per germline. CDR3 coding DNA: TGTGCCAGCAGCTTAGGAGCTGTCCCGGGAGGTGAAGCTTTCTTT. It codes for CASSLGAVPGGEAFF.

This clonotype was detected only once. This may stem from a read error, because a much larger clone lies one nucleotide away. The chain couples TRBV6-2 or TRBV6-3 to TRBJ2-7, with 7 nucleotides matching TRBD2. The CDR3 contains 14 residues. The germline V gene encodes CDR1 MNHEY and CDR2 SVGEGT. The CDR3 reads CASSFTSASYKQYF. The CDR3 DNA reads as TGTGCCAGCAGTTTTACTAGCGCCTCCTACAAGCAGTACTTC.

The sample holds many counts of this clonotype. This chain uses TRBV20-1 with TRBJ1-1; TRBD1 aligns across 8 bases. From germline, CDR1 is DFQATT and CDR2 SNEGSKA (reference sequence). The CDR3 totals 15 residues. J was trimmed by 1 base and V by 6 bases; bases with no gene match: 10. The CDR3 sequence: CSAVGQGQGNTEAFF. CDR3 bases: TGCAGTGCAGTTGGACAGGGTCAAGGGAACACTGAAGCTTTCTTT.

In this sample, this clonotype turned up many times. V is TRBV5-1 and J is TRBJ2-7, with D perhaps being TRBD1 or TRBD2 (5 bases each). Trimming removed 2 bases at V and 3 bases at J, with 15 bases between. The length of the CDR3 is 15 residues. Germline values: CDR1 SGHRS, CDR2 YFSETQ. The CDR3 loop reads CASSLLPGPNYEQYF. CDR3 nucleotide sequence: TGCGCCAGCAGCTTACTTCCGGGACCCAACTACGAGCAGTACTTC.

As for this clonotype: A read error may be the cause here, since a much bigger clone is one base away. CDR3 nucleotides: TGTGCCGGCAGCCCCCGGACAGCCTACGAGCAGTACTTC. Amino acid sequence: CAGSPRTAYEQYF. The chain joins TRBV7-2 to TRBJ2-7, with a tentative D call TRBD1 (6 bases). Germline CDR1 is SGHTA and CDR2 is FQGNSA. CDR3 size: 13 residues. The variable domain in full, with the rest retrieved from reference TRBV7-2 and TRBJ2-7, is GAGVSQSPSNKVTEKGKDVELRCDPISGHTALYWYRQSLGQGLEFLIYFQGNSAPDKSGLPSDRFSAERTGGSVSTLTIQRTQQEDSAVYLCAGSPRTAYEQYFGPGTRLTVT.

There are many counts of this clonotype. This chain links TRBV27 with TRBJ2-7; TRBD1 matches 8 bases. Germline V gives CDR1 MNHEY, CDR2 SMNVEV (reference sequence). The CDR3 is 14 residues long. V lost 4 bases and J lost 4; bases outside the gene matches: 6. The CDR3, as DNA: TGTGCCAGCAGTTCCGGGGACAGGATTTACGAGCAGTACTTC. This codes for CASSSGDRIYEQYF.

This sequence joins TRBV10-3 and TRBJ2-4; 8 bases line up with TRBD2. Germline trimming cut 2 bases from V and 0 bases from J; bases unmatched to any gene: 6. This CDR3 spans 17 amino acids. From germline, CDR1 is ENHRY and CDR2 SYGVKD. The chain's CDR3 is CAISEPLAGSAKNIQYF. CDR3 sequence (DNA): TGTGCCATCAGTGAGCCCCTAGCGGGCTCAGCCAAAAACATTCAGTACTTC.